Below, 31 T cell receptor beta chains from the same sample are listed, as sequenced in a study of blood T cell repertoires in COVID-19. This table comes from immunoSEQ multiplex PCR, and its TCRdb copy is limited to in-frame clones, with some not included. The top ten clones hold 5.5% to 6.5% of a sample with some 60,000 clones, about nine tenths of them seen once. The sequencing input was peripheral blood. The receptors were sampled from a human donor in a cohort sampled during active COVID-19.

The rearrangement uses TRBV19 and TRBJ1-1, with a tentative D call TRBD1 (6 bases). This CDR3 is 14 amino acids long. The V and J ends lost 6 bases and 0 bases respectively, with 11 bases between them. Germline V gene data show CDR1 as LNHDA and CDR2 as SQIVND (reference sequence). This CDR3 reads CASSLTGLNTEAFF. Here the CDR3 DNA reads TGTGCCAGTAGCCTGACAGGCCTGAACACTGAAGCTTTCTTT.

The V gene is TRBV7-3, the J gene TRBJ2-1; possibly TRBD2 for D (6 bases). Germline V gene lookup returns CDR1 SGHTA and CDR2 FQGTGA. The CDR3 sequence is 15 residues long. The germline V and J ends were trimmed by 0 bases and 2 bases, with 8 bases remaining between them. Here the CDR3 reads CASSLTRDPYNEQFF. Written as DNA, the CDR3 is TGTGCCAGCAGCTTAACGCGGGACCCCTACAATGAGCAGTTCTTC. The variable domain in full, with the rest retrieved from reference TRBV7-3 and TRBJ2-1, is GAGVSQTPSNKVTEKGKYVELRCDPISGHTALYWYRQSLGQGPEFLIYFQGTGAADDSGLPNDRFFAVRPEGSVSTLKIQRTERGDSAVYLCASSLTRDPYNEQFFGPGTRLTVL.

V usage is TRBV27 and J usage is TRBJ1-1; D gene unclear. V dropped 10 bases and J dropped 2 bases, with 14 bases sitting between them. The length of the CDR3 is 13 residues. Looked up from germline, CDR1 is MNHEY and CDR2 is SMNVEV (reference sequence). CDR3 DNA sequence: TGTGCCACAGGCGGGGTCCCTAACACTGAAGCTTTCTTT. Protein product: CATGGVPNTEAFF.

There are a few counts of this clone. The CDR3 reads CASSQGTSGFSYEQYF. CDR3 coding DNA: TGTGCCAGCAGCCAGGGGACTAGCGGGTTTTCCTACGAGCAGTACTTC. The chain couples TRBV4-2 to TRBJ2-7, with 12 bases matching TRBD2. V was pared by 3 bases and J by 1 base, with 4 bases of the junction left unmatched. This CDR3 spans 16 amino acids. Germline V gene lookup returns CDR1 LGHNA and CDR2 YNFKEQ.

The chain has TRBV15 and TRBJ2-7; a weak D match, TRBD1 (6 bases). Trimming took off 3 bases at V and 2 bases at J, with 11 bases between the two ends. Germline loops: CDR1 LNHNV, CDR2 YYDKDF (reference sequence). This CDR3 is built from 14 residues. Here the CDR3 reads CATSRADSPYEQYF. The CDR3 DNA sequence: TGTGCCACCAGCAGGGCGGACAGCCCCTACGAGCAGTACTTC.

The genes are TRBV19 and TRBJ1-6; 8 nucleotides match TRBD1. The J segment lost 7 bases and the V segment lost 6 bases, leaving 8 bases of the junction unmatched. Germline CDR1 is LNHDA and CDR2 is SQIVND (reference sequence). This CDR3 has 15 residues. Here the CDR3 DNA reads TGTGCCAGTAGGGAACAAGGACAGGGCAATTCACCCCTCCACTTT. Residues: CASREQGQGNSPLHF.

This sequence joins TRBV6-5 and TRBJ2-7, with D tentatively TRBD1 (5 bases). Germline V lookup: CDR1 MNHEY, CDR2 SVGAGI. This CDR3 has 12 amino acids. V was cut by 9 bases and J by 4 bases, with 13 bases left in between. CDR3 coding DNA: TGTGCCAGTAAAGGGGATCTATACGAGCAGTACTTC. Its translation: CASKGDLYEQYF.

This clone was counted once. The chain uses TRBV6-6 and TRBJ1-1; TRBD1 is a possible D gene (5 bases). Germline CDR1 MNHNY, CDR2 SVGAGI (reference sequence). The CDR3 length is 14 residues. V was trimmed by 8 bases and J by 5 bases, leaving 18 bases between them. CDR3 nucleotides: TGTGCCAGCGCCGCGGGGAGTGAGGGGACTGAAGCTTTCTTT. This gives the protein CASAAGSEGTEAFF.

The chain recombines TRBV2 with TRBJ2-1, with 8 bases that match TRBD2. Germline assignment: CDR1 SNHLY and CDR2 FYNNEI. This CDR3 is 17 amino acids long. V trimming: 7 bases; J trimming: 0 bases; junction bases outside the gene matches: 11. CDR3 protein: CASIPFLRGDSYNEQFF. The CDR3 coding sequence is TGTGCCAGCATCCCATTTTTGCGGGGGGACTCCTACAATGAGCAGTTCTTC.

The V and J genes are TRBV18 and TRBJ1-5; tentatively, D is TRBD1 (5 bases). This CDR3 is 14 amino acids long. Germline values: CDR1 KGHSH, CDR2 LQKENI. V was cut by 5 bases and J by 1 base, with 9 bases left in between. Here the CDR3 reads CASSAAGSNQPQHF. CDR3 sequence (DNA): TGTGCCAGCTCAGCGGCAGGGAGCAATCAGCCCCAGCATTTT.

The chain combines TRBV5-1 with TRBJ1-6; a weak D match, TRBD1 (6 bases). This CDR3 has 15 amino acids. V lost 1 base to trimming and J lost 9 bases, with 14 bases between them. Germline V lookup: CDR1 SGHRS, CDR2 YFSETQ. CDR3 in DNA: TGCGCCAGCAGCTTGAGCGGGGGGCTGAGTTCACCCCTCCACTTT. It encodes CASSLSGGLSSPLHF.

The rearrangement joins TRBV20-1 to TRBJ2-1; D is possibly TRBD2 (6 bases). Trimming took 3 bases from V and 0 from J, leaving 15 bases between them. The CDR3 runs to 16 residues. In germline, CDR1 is DFQATT, CDR2 SNEGSKA (reference sequence). The CDR3 nucleotides are TGCAGTGCTAGTTCGGCGGGGAGTAGCTCCTACAATGAGCAGTTCTTC. As protein: CSASSAGSSSYNEQFF.

The chain employs TRBV18 and TRBJ2-2; D ambiguous. Germline CDR1 is KGHSH and CDR2 is LQKENI. Trimming left V 0 bases short and J 4 bases short, with 9 bases between. The CDR3 covers 15 residues. The chain's CDR3 is CASSPPNLSTGELFF. CDR3 coding DNA: TGTGCCAGCTCACCACCAAACCTGAGCACCGGGGAGCTGTTTTTT.

The V and J genes are TRBV12-3 or TRBV12-4 and TRBJ2-5, with TRBD2 matching 7 bases. The V gene end was trimmed by 6 bases and the J gene end by 5 bases; junction bases not matched to a gene: 0. CDR3 length: 11 residues. The CDR3 region has the DNA TGTGCCAGCAGGGGGGGGGAGACCCAGTACTTC. Its translation is CASRGGETQYF.

This sequence joins TRBV2 and TRBJ1-1, with D uncertain. CDR3 size: 13 residues. Deletions cut 8 bases from V and 4 bases from J, with 14 bases between. Germline CDR1 and CDR2: SNHLY and FYNNEI. Here the CDR3 reads CASRLGPGTEAFF. CDR3 nucleotides: TGTGCCAGCCGCCTTGGGCCTGGCACTGAAGCTTTCTTT.

The CDR3 DNA is TGTGCCAGCAGCTTAAGACTTGCGGAGCCTATGAACACTGAAGCTTTCTTT. It translates to CASSLRLAEPMNTEAFF. V usage is TRBV7-9 and J usage is TRBJ1-1; D call uncertain. The V gene's germline CDR1 is SEHNR and CDR2 FQNEAQ (reference sequence). This CDR3 spans 17 amino acids. Trimming shortened V by 2 bases and J by 0 bases, and 16 bases separated the two germline ends.

This sequence joins TRBV4-2 and TRBJ2-7; a weak D match, TRBD1 (5 bases). The CDR3 extends over 17 amino acids. Germline V gene lookup returns CDR1 LGHNA and CDR2 YNFKEQ. V was pared by 0 bases and J by 3 bases, with 18 bases between. The CDR3 nucleotides are TGTGCCAGCAGCCAAGATGCGATGGGGCACCGGTTCTACGAGCAGTACTTC. Translation: CASSQDAMGHRFYEQYF.

J is TRBJ2-1 and V is TRBV19, with 11 bases lining up with TRBD1. Germline CDR1 reads LNHDA; CDR2 reads SQIVND (reference sequence). Unmatched junction bases numbered 5, after V lost 6 bases and J lost 4 bases. The CDR3 contains 15 residues. The CDR3 reads CASSHGTGGYNEQFF. CDR3 sequence (DNA): TGTGCCAGTAGCCATGGGACAGGGGGGTACAATGAGCAGTTCTTC.

The V gene is TRBV6-5, the J gene TRBJ2-7, with 7 nucleotides matching TRBD2. J was trimmed by 2 bases and V by 0 bases; bases with no gene match: 4. The CDR3 extends over 15 amino acids. CDR1 and CDR2 from the germline V gene are MNHEY and SVGAGI. The CDR3 region has the DNA TGTGCCAGCAGTTACTCGGGGACTACGGCCTACGAGCAGTACTTC. Its translation: CASSYSGTTAYEQYF.

This rearrangement joins TRBV19 to TRBJ1-6; D not resolved. CDR1 is LNHDA, CDR2 SQIVND, per germline (reference sequence). The V gene lost 5 bases and the J gene lost 7 bases, with 12 bases spanning the gap. The CDR3 extends over 14 amino acids. The CDR3 DNA sequence: TGTGCCAGTAGTTGGGCAGAACGAAATTCACCCCTCCACTTT. As protein: CASSWAERNSPLHF.

The chain has TRBV4-2 and TRBJ1-1; D is ambiguous. V was shortened by 1 base and J by 6 bases, with 9 bases between the two germline ends. Germline V gene lookup returns CDR1 LGHNA and CDR2 YNFKEQ. The CDR3 runs 13 residues. The CDR3 loop reads CASSQVEGSEAFF. The CDR3 nucleotides are TGTGCCAGCAGCCAAGTGGAGGGTTCTGAAGCTTTCTTT.

The chain combines TRBV25-1 with TRBJ2-7; possibly TRBD2 for D (6 bases). This CDR3 contains 16 residues. Germline CDR1 is MGHDK and CDR2 is SYGVNS. The germline V and J ends were trimmed by 1 base and 2 bases, with 15 bases remaining between them. The CDR3 nucleotides read TGTGCCAGCAGTGAATTCGGAGGGATCCGAGCCTACGAGCAGTACTTC. This translates into CASSEFGGIRAYEQYF.

This clone was detected only once. The chain is built from TRBV5-6 and TRBJ1-1; 10 nucleotides line up with TRBD1. CDR3 length equals 12 residues. V dropped 2 bases and J dropped 13; count of bases not matched to a gene: 5. The germline V gene encodes CDR1 SGHDT and CDR2 YYEEEE. The CDR3 sequence: CASSFPGQGFFF. Here the CDR3 DNA reads TGTGCCAGCAGCTTTCCGGGACAGGGGTTTTTCTTT.

This rearrangement joins TRBV6-5 to TRBJ2-7; 8 positions match TRBD2. The CDR3 contains 14 residues. J was trimmed by 5 bases and V by 7 bases; bases with no gene match: 10. Germline CDR1 reads MNHEY; CDR2 reads SVGAGI. Written as DNA, the CDR3 is TGTGCCAGCACTCCGGGAGGGGCCCCCAACGAGCAGTACTTC. Translated: CASTPGGAPNEQYF.

V is TRBV18 and J is TRBJ2-7; 11 positions match TRBD1. Trimming at V came to 8 bases and at J to 4 bases, leaving 10 bases not matched to a gene. This CDR3 is 15 amino acids long. The germline CDR1 and CDR2 sequences are KGHSH and LQKENI. This CDR3 is CASQKDRGRGYEQYF. Here the CDR3 DNA reads TGTGCCAGCCAAAAGGACAGGGGGCGCGGGTACGAGCAGTACTTC. Full variable domain (missing parts from reference TRBV18 and TRBJ2-7): NAGVMQNPRHLVRRRGQEARLRCSPMKGHSHVYWYRQLPEEGLKFMVYLQKENIIDESGMPKERFSAEFPKEGPSILRIQQVVRGDSAAYFCASQKDRGRGYEQYFGPGTRLTVT.

J is TRBJ2-2 and V is TRBV6-5, with TRBD1 identical over 7 bases. The CDR3 is 15 residues long. Trimming took 7 bases from V and 2 from J; bases not matched to a gene: 7. The germline gives CDR1 MNHEY, CDR2 SVGAGI. DNA for the CDR3: TGTGCCAGCATGAGGAACAGGGGAAACACCGGGGAGCTGTTTTTT. It translates to CASMRNRGNTGELFF.

This rearrangement joins TRBV29-1 to TRBJ1-1; possibly TRBD1 for D (6 bases). The CDR3 is 13 amino acids. Trimming shortened V by 8 bases and J by 1 base, and 14 bases separated the two germline ends. The germline gives CDR1 SQVTM, CDR2 ANQGSEA. CDR3 amino acids: CSLGQNPNTEAFF. DNA of the CDR3: TGCAGCCTCGGACAGAACCCGAACACTGAAGCTTTCTTT.

This rearrangement joins TRBV6-4 to TRBJ2-3, with 9 bases identical to TRBD2. Germline V gene sequence: CDR1 MRHNA, CDR2 SNTAGT. This CDR3 has 15 residues. The J segment lost 2 bases and the V segment lost 3 bases, leaving 3 bases of the junction unmatched. Here the CDR3 reads CASSEAGGYTDTQYF. The CDR3 DNA reads TGTGCCAGCAGTGAAGCGGGAGGATACACAGATACGCAGTATTTT.

The chain uses TRBV14 and TRBJ1-1; 9 nucleotides line up with TRBD1. The CDR3 runs 16 residues. Germline-derived CDR1 and CDR2 are SGHDN and FVKESK. The ends lost 4 bases at V and 2 bases at J; junction bases unmatched: 8. In DNA, the CDR3 is TGTGCCAGCAGCCTCGGGACAGGGCGGGGAAACACTGAAGCTTTCTTT. Amino acid sequence: CASSLGTGRGNTEAFF.

V and J are TRBV5-1 and TRBJ1-2, with 12 bases that match TRBD1. V shed 1 base, J shed 5 bases, and the junction held 9 bases outside the gene matches. Germline lookup yields CDR1 SGHRS and CDR2 YFSETQ. This CDR3 has 17 amino acids. The CDR3 region has the DNA TGCGCCAGCAGCTTGTTGGGACAGGGGGCGAAACGGTATGGCTACACCTTC. Translating gives CASSLLGQGAKRYGYTF. Drawing the rest from reference TRBV5-1 and TRBJ1-2, the complete variable domain is KAGVTQTPRYLIKTRGQQVTLSCSPISGHRSVSWYQQTPGQGLQFLFEYFSETQRNKGNFPGRFSGRQFSNSRSEMNVSTLELGDSALYLCASSLLGQGAKRYGYTFGSGTRLTVV.

The chain is built from TRBV15 and TRBJ2-7; the D is unclear. Germline CDR1 and CDR2: LNHNV and YYDKDF (reference sequence). V gave up 0 bases and J gave up 4 bases, with 10 bases separating them. This CDR3 region has 14 residues. The CDR3 nucleotides read TGTGCCACCAGCAGAGATAATGGCCCATACGAGCAGTACTTC. This translates into CATSRDNGPYEQYF.